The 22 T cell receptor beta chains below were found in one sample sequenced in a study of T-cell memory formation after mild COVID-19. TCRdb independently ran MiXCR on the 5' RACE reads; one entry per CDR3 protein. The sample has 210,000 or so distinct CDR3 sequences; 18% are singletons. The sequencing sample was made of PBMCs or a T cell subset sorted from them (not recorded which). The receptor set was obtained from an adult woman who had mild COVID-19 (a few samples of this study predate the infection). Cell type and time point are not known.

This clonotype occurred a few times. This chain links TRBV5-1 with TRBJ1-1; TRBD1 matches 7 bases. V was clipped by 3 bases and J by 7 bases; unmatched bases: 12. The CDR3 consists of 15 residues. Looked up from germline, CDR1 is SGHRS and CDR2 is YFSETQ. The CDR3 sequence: CASSSRTGATYEAFF. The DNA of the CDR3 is TGCGCCAGCAGCTCGCGGACAGGAGCGACCTATGAAGCTTTCTTT.

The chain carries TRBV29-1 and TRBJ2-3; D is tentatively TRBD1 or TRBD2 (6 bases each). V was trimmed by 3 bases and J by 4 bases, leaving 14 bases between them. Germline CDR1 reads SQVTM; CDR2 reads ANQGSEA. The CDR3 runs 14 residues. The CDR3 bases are TGCAGCGTTGATCCTCGGGGGCAATCAGATACGCAGTATTTT. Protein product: CSVDPRGQSDTQYF.

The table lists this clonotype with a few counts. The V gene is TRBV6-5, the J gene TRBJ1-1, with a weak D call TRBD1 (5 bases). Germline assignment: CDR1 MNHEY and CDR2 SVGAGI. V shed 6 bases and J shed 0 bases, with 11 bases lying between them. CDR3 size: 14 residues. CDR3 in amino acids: CASRDITLNTEAFF. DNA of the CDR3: TGTGCCAGCAGGGACATAACTCTGAACACTGAAGCTTTCTTT.

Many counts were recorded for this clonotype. In nucleotides, the CDR3 is TGTGCCAGCAGTGAATCCCAGGTCGAAGTTTCAAACATTCAGTACTTC. Translation: CASSESQVEVSNIQYF. The genes are TRBV6-4 and TRBJ2-4; D unresolved. The V end lost 3 bases, the J end lost 6 bases, and 18 bases lay between the germline ends. CDR3 size: 16 residues. The germline V gene has CDR1 MRHNA and CDR2 SNTAGT.

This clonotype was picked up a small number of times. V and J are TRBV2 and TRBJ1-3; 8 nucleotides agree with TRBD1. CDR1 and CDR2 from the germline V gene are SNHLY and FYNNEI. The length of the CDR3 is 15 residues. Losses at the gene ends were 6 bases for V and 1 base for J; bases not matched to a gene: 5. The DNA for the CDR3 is TGTGCCAGCAGGGCCCAGGGGGCATCTGGAAACACCATATATTTT. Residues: CASRAQGASGNTIYF.

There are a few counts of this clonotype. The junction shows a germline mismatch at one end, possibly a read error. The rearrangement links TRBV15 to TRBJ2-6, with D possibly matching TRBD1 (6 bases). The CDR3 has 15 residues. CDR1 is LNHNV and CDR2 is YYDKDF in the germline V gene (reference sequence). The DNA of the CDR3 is TGTGCCACCAGAAGAGGGGGTTCCGGGGCCAACGTCCTGACTTTC. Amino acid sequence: CATRRGGSGANVLTF.

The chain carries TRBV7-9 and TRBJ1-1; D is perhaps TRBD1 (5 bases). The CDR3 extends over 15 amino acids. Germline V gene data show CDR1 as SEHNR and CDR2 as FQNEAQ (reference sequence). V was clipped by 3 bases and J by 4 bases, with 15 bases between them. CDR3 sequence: CASSFGAGRTTEAFF. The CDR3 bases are TGTGCCAGCAGCTTTGGTGCAGGGAGAACCACTGAAGCTTTCTTT.

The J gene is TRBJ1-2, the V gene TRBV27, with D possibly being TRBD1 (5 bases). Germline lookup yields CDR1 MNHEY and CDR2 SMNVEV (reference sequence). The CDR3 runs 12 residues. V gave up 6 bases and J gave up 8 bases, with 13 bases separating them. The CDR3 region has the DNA TGTGCCAGCAGGGGCAGGGTGGGAGGCTACACCTTC. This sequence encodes CASRGRVGGYTF.

CDR3 in amino acids: CASSLETSGGNEQFF. The CDR3, as DNA: TGTGCCAGCAGCCTCGAAACGAGCGGGGGTAATGAGCAGTTCTTC. This chain joins TRBV11-2 and TRBJ2-1, with 8 bases fitting TRBD2. J lost 7 bases, V lost 5 bases, and 10 bases had no gene match. This CDR3 is 15 amino acids long. Germline loops: CDR1 SGHAT, CDR2 FQNNGV. Full variable domain (rest looked up from reference TRBV11-2 and TRBJ2-1): EAGVAQSPRYKIIEKRQSVAFWCNPISGHATLYWYQQILGQGPKLLIQFQNNGVVDDSQLPKDRFSAERLKGVDSTLKIQPAKLEDSAVYLCASSLETSGGNEQFFGPGTRLTVL.

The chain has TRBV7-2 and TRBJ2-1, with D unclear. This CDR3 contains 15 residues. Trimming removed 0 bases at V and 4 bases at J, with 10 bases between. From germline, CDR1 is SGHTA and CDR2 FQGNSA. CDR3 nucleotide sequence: TGTGCCAGCAGCTTAGCGCTGGAGCGTTACAATGAGCAGTTCTTC. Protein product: CASSLALERYNEQFF.

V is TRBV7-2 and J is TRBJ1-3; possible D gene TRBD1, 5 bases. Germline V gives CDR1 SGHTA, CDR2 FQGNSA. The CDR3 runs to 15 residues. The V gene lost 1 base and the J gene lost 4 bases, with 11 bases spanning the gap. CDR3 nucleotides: TGTGCCAGCAGCTTAGATCCAGGGCAAGGAAACACCATATATTTT. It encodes CASSLDPGQGNTIYF.

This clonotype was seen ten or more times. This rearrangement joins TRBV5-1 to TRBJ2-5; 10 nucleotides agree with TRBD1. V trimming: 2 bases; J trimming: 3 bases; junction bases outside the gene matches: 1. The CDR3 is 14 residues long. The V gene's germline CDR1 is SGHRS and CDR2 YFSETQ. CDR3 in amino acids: CASSLGTGEETQYF. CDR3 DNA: TGCGCCAGCAGCTTAGGGACAGGGGAAGAGACCCAGTACTTC. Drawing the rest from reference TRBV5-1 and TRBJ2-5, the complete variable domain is KAGVTQTPRYLIKTRGQQVTLSCSPISGHRSVSWYQQTPGQGLQFLFEYFSETQRNKGNFPGRFSGRQFSNSRSEMNVSTLELGDSALYLCASSLGTGEETQYFGPGTRLLVL.

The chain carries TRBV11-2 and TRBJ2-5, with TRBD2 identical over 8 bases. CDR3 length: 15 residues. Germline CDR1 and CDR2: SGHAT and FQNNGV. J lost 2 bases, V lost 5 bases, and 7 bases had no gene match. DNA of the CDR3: TGTGCCAGCAGCCTGAGCGGGGGCCTGCAAGAGACCCAGTACTTC. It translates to CASSLSGGLQETQYF.

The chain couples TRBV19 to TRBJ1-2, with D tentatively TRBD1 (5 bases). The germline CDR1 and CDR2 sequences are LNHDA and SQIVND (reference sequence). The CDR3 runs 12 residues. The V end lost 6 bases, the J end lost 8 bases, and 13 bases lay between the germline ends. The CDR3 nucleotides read TGTGCCAGTAGATGGGGCCCGGGAGGCTACACCTTC. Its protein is CASRWGPGGYTF.

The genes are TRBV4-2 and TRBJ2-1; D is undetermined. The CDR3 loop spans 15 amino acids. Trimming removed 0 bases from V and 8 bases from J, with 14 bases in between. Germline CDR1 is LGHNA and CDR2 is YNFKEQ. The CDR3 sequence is CASSQDPQVGYEQFF. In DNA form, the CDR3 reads TGTGCCAGCAGCCAAGATCCCCAAGTTGGATATGAGCAGTTCTTC.

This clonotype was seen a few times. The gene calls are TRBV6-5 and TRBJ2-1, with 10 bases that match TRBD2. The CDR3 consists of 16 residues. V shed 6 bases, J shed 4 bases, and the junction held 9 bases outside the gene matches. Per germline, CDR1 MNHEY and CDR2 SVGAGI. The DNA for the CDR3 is TGTGCCAGCAGGGGTAAGACTAGCGGGCAATACAATGAGCAGTTCTTC. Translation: CASRGKTSGQYNEQFF.

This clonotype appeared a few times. The CDR3: CASSVATGGNTIYF. CDR3 sequence (DNA): TGTGCCAGCAGCGTAGCTACAGGGGGAAACACCATATATTTT. The V and J genes are TRBV9 and TRBJ1-3; weak D call: TRBD1 (6 bases). CDR1 and CDR2 from the germline V gene are SGDLS and YYNGEE. The CDR3 has 14 residues. V lost 0 bases, J lost 4 bases, and 8 bases lay in between. The variable domain in full, completed from reference TRBV9 and TRBJ1-3, reads DSGVTQTPKHLITATGQRVTLRCSPRSGDLSVYWYQQSLDQGLQFLIQYYNGEERAKGNILERFSAQQFPDLHSELNLSSLELGDSALYFCASSVATGGNTIYFGEGSWLTVV.

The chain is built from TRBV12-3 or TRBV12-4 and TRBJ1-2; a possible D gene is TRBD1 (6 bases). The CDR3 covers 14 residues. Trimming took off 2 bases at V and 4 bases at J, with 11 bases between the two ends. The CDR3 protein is CASSLKGGVYGYTF. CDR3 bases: TGTGCCAGCAGTTTAAAGGGGGGGGTCTATGGCTACACCTTC.

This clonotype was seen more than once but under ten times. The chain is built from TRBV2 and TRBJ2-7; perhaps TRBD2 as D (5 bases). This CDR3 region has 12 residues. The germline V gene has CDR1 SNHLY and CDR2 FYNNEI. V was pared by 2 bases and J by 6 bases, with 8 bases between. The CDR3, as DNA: TGTGCCAGCAGTGAACCCCGGGGCGAGCAGTACTTC. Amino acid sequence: CASSEPRGEQYF. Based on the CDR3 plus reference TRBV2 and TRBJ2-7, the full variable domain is EPEVTQTPSHQVTQMGQEVILRCVPISNHLYFYWYRQILGQKVEFLVSFYNNEISEKSEIFDDQFSVERPDGSNFTLKIRSTKLEDSAMYFCASSEPRGEQYFGPGTRLTVT.

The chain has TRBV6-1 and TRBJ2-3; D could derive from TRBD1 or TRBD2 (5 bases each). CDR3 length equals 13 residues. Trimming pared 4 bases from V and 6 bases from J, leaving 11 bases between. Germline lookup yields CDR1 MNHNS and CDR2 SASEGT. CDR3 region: CASSGGPGDTQYF. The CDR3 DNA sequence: TGTGCCAGCAGTGGGGGCCCGGGGGATACGCAGTATTTT.

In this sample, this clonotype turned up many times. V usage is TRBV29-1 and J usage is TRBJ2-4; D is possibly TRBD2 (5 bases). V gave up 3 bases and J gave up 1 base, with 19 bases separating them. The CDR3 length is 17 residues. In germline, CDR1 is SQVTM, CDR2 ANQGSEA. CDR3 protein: CSVEASTRSGAKNIQYF. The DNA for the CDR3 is TGCAGCGTTGAGGCTAGCACCCGATCCGGGGCCAAAAACATTCAGTACTTC.

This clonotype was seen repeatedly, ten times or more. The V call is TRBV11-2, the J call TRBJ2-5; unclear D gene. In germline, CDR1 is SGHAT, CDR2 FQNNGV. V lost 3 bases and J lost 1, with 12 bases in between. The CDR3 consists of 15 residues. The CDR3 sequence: CASSFTNTVQETQYF. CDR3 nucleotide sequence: TGTGCCAGCAGCTTTACTAACACCGTCCAAGAGACCCAGTACTTC.